This record covers a single T cell receptor (beta chain). Combining a sample-barcoded 5' primer with a J-beta primer mix, a second PCR ran for about 6 to 11 cycles. TCRdb reanalysed the 5' RACE reads using MiXCR and keeps one entry per CDR3 protein. There are about 1.5 million distinct CDR3 sequences in the sample; under 55% occur only once, and more than 4% lies in the top ten. Trimming left V 6 bases short and J 5 bases short, with 16 bases between. The CDR3 length is 15 residues. Germline V gene data show CDR1 as MDHEN and CDR2 as SYDVKM. This sample is drawn from a study of blood T cells in healthy people across ages. Turning to the study itself: About one barcoded beta molecule per two T cells came from capture by template switching.

J is TRBJ2-2 and V is TRBV28; D perhaps matches TRBD2 (5 bases). The receptor was derived from a woman aged 18-29 years in good health. The sequenced sample was blood. CDR3 DNA sequence: TGTGCCAGCAGCTTCAGAATAACGGGGACCGGGGAGCTGTTTTTT. It yields the protein CASSFRITGTGELFF. Full variable domain (missing parts from reference TRBV28 and TRBJ2-2): DVKVTQSSRYLVKRTGEKVFLECVQDMDHENMFWYRQDPGLGLRLIYFSYDVKMKEKGDIPEGYSVSREKKERFSLILESASTNQTSMYLCASSFRITGTGELFFGEGSRLTVL.